Sequencing of this T cell receptor beta chain was carried out in a study of blood T cells in healthy people across ages. This clonotype came up a few times. Trimming cost V 1 base and J 9 bases; bases outside gene matches: 5. The length of the CDR3 is 14 residues. Per germline, CDR1 LGHDT and CDR2 YNNKEL (reference sequence). Isolation recovered at least 6.5 million PBMCs from every sample. A sample-barcoded 5' primer and a J-beta primer mix were used in a second PCR of roughly 7 to 11 cycles. A tag from a template-switch adaptor with 12 random nucleotides marked each cDNA molecule. TCRdb re-derived calls from the 5' RACE reads in MiXCR, one entry per CDR3 protein. The sample includes about 630,000 distinct CDR3 sequences, about 21% of them seen just once.

Sequencing was performed on blood. The rearrangement uses TRBV3-1 and TRBJ1-1; TRBD1 aligns across 10 bases. The receptor comes from a man aged 65 to 85 in good health. CDR3 sequence: CASSQGTGGLKAFF. The CDR3 coding sequence is TGTGCCAGCAGCCAAGGGACAGGGGGACTAAAAGCTTTCTTT.